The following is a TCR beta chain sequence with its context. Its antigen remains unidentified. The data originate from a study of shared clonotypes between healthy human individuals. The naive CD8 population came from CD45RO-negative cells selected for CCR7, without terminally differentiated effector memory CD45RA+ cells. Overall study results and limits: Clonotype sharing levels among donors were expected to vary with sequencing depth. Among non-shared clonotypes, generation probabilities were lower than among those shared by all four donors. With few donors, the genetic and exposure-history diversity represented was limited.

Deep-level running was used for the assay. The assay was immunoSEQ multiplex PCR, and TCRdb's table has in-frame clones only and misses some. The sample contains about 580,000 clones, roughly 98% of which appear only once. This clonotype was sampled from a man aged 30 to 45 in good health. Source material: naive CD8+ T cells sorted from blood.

The CDR3 DNA is TGTGCCAGCAGGAGGACAGGCCAAGAGCAGTACTTC. As protein: CASRRTGQEQYF. V gene TRBV27 combines with J gene TRBJ2-7, with 7 bases identical to TRBD1. J gave up 7 bases and V 6 bases, and 6 bases lay outside the gene matches. The CDR3 has 12 amino acids. Germline loops: CDR1 MNHEY, CDR2 SMNVEV (reference sequence).